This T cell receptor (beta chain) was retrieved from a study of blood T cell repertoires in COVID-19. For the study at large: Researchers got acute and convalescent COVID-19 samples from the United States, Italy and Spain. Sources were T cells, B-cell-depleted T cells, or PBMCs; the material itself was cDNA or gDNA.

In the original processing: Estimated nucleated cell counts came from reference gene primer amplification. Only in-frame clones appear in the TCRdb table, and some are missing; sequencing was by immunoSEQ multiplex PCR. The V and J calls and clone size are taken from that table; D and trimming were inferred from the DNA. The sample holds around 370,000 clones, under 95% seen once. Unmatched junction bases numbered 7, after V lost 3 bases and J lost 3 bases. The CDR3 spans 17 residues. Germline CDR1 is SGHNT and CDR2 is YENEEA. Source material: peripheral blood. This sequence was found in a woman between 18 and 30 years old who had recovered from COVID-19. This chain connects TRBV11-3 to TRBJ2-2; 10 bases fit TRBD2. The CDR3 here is CASSFNLAGEYTGELFF. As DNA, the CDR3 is TGTGCCAGCAGCTTCAACCTAGCGGGAGAATACACCGGGGAGCTGTTTTTT.